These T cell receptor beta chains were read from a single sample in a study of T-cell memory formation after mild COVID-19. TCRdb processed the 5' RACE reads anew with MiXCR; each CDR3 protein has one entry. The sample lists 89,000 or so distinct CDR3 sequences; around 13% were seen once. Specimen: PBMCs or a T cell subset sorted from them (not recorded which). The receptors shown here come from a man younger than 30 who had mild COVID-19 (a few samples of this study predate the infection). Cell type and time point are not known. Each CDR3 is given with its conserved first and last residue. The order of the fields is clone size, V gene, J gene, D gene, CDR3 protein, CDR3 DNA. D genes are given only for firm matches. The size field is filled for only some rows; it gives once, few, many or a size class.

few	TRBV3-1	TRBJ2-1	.	CASSQDPSDEQFF	TGTGCCAGCAGCCAAGACCCCAGCGATGAGCAGTTCTTC
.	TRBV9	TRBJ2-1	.	CASSVARGSNNEQFF	TGTGCCAGCAGCGTAGCTAGGGGTTCCAACAATGAGCAGTTCTTC
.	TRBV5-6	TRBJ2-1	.	CASSALIGVYNEQFF	TGTGCCAGCAGCGCCCTGATCGGGGTCTACAATGAGCAGTTCTTC
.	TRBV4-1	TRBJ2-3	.	CASSQGKGDTQYF	TGCGCCAGCAGCCAGGGAAAAGGGGATACGCAGTATTTT
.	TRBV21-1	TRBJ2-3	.	CASSKEERGARTETQYF	TGTGCCAGCAGCAAAGAGGAGCGGGGGGCCCGCACAGAGACGCAGTATTTT
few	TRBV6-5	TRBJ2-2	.	CASSYDTGELFF	TGTGCCAGCAGTTACGATACCGGGGAGCTGTTTTTT
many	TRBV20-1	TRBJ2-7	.	CSARSGSSYEQYF	TGCAGTGCTAGGTCCGGATCCTCCTACGAGCAGTACTTC
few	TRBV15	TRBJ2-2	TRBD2	CATIHGGARNTGELFF	TGTGCCACCATCCACGGGGGGGCCCGGAACACCGGGGAGCTGTTTTTT
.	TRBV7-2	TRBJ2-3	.	CASGGEPTDTQYF	TGTGCCAGCGGTGGAGAGCCTACAGATACGCAGTATTTT
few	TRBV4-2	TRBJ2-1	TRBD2	CASGTSVPPGNEQFF	TGTGCCAGCGGGACTAGCGTCCCTCCCGGGAATGAGCAGTTCTTC
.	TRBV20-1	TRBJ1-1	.	CSARVDSTEAFF	TGCAGTGCTAGAGTCGATAGTACTGAAGCTTTCTTT
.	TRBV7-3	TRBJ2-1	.	CASSPTPGLTYNEQFF	TGTGCCAGCAGTCCCACACCGGGACTGACGTACAATGAGCAGTTCTTC
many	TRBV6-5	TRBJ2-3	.	CASQLRRGRGSTDTQYF	TGTGCCAGCCAGTTAAGAAGGGGGAGGGGGAGCACAGATACGCAGTATTTT
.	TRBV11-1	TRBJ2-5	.	CASSLGHGGETQYF	TGTGCCAGCAGCTTAGGCCATGGCGGGGAGACCCAGTACTTC
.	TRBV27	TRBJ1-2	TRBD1	CASRPGQGDYGYTF	TGTGCCAGCAGACCGGGACAGGGTGACTATGGCTACACCTTC
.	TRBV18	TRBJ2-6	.	CASSPTGYSGANVLTF	TGTGCCAGCTCACCGACGGGATACTCTGGGGCCAACGTCCTGACTTTC
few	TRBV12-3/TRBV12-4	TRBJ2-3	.	CASSFGDYPYF	TGTGCCAGCAGTTTCGGGGATTACCCGTATTTT
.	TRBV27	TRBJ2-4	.	CASSPLGGENIQYF	TGTGCCAGCAGCCCATTAGGGGGAGAAAACATTCAGTACTTC
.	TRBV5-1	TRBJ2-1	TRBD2	CASSRWTSGGNGEQFF	TGCGCCAGCAGCCGCTGGACTAGCGGGGGGAACGGTGAGCAGTTCTTC
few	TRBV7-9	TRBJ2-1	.	CASSLAYLIEQFF	TGTGCCAGCAGCTTAGCGTACCTAATTGAGCAGTTCTTC
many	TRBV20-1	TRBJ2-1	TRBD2	CSARDPAGPYNEQFF	TGCAGTGCTAGAGATCCAGCGGGGCCCTACAATGAGCAGTTCTTC
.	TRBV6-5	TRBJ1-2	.	CASTGAWATGYTF	TGTGCCAGCACCGGCGCCTGGGCTACAGGCTACACCTTC
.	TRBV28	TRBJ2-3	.	CASSFVDTQYF	TGTGCCAGCAGTTTTGTGGATACGCAGTATTTT
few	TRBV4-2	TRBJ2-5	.	CASSQDWRGETQYF	TGTGCCAGCAGCCAAGACTGGAGGGGCGAGACCCAGTACTTC
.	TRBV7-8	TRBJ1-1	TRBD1	CASSPRTGSTEAFF	TGTGCCAGCAGCCCGAGGACAGGGAGCACTGAAGCTTTCTTT
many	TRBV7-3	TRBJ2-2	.	CASSPTHYSNTGELFF	TGTGCCAGCAGCCCGACGCATTATTCGAACACCGGGGAGCTGTTTTTT
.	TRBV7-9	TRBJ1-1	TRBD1	CASSLGQGWTEAFF	TGTGCCAGCAGCCTGGGACAGGGGTGGACTGAAGCTTTCTTT
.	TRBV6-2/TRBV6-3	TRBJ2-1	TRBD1	CASSYLDRGAYNEQFF	TGTGCCAGCAGTTACTTGGACAGGGGGGCCTACAATGAGCAGTTCTTC
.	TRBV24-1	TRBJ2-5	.	CATSDADQVGTQYF	TGTGCCACCAGTGATGCGGATCAAGTAGGGACCCAGTACTTC
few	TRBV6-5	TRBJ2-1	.	CASSNRQGLSEQFF	TGTGCCAGCAGCAACCGACAGGGACTGAGTGAGCAGTTCTTC
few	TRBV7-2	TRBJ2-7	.	CASNGGRLSYEQYF	TGTGCCAGCAACGGAGGCAGGCTCTCCTACGAGCAGTACTTC
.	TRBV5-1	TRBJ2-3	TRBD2	CASSLSGGARADTQYF	TGCGCCAGCAGCTTGAGCGGGGGGGCCCGGGCAGATACGCAGTATTTT
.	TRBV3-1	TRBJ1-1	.	CASSQPGMNTEAFF	TGTGCCAGCAGCCAACCGGGTATGAACACTGAAGCTTTCTTT
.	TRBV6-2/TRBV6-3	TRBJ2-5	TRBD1	CASSRLGPGRGETQYF	TGTGCCAGCAGTAGGTTAGGCCCAGGCAGGGGGGAGACCCAGTACTTC
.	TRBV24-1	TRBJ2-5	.	CATSGGDRQETQYF	TGTGCCACCAGTGGGGGGGACAGACAAGAGACCCAGTACTTC
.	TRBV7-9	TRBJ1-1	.	CASSSNGKTEAFF	TGTGCCAGCAGCTCGAACGGGAAAACTGAAGCTTTCTTT
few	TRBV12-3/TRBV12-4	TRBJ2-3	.	CASRQVGGTDTQYF	TGTGCCAGCAGACAGGTGGGGGGCACAGATACGCAGTATTTT
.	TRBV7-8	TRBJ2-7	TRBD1	CASSWTGGIYEQYF	TGTGCCAGCAGCTGGACAGGGGGCATATACGAGCAGTACTTC
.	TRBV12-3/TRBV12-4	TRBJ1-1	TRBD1	CASSSGTGADTEAFF	TGTGCCAGCAGTTCCGGGACAGGCGCAGACACTGAAGCTTTCTTT
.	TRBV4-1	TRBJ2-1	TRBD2	CASSQAVAGGLYNEQFF	TGCGCCAGCAGCCAAGCGGTAGCGGGGGGCCTATACAATGAGCAGTTCTTC
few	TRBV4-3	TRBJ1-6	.	CASSQAASWFNSPLHF	TGCGCCAGCAGCCAAGCCGCCTCATGGTTCAATTCACCCCTCCACTTT
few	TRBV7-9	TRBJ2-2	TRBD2	CASSLSQRGGPDTGELFF	TGTGCCAGCAGCTTAAGCCAGCGGGGGGGTCCCGACACCGGGGAGCTGTTTTTT
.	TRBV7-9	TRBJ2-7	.	CASSLTGTSYEQYF	TGTGCCAGCAGCTTAACAGGGACCTCCTACGAGCAGTACTTC
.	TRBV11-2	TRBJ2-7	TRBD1	CASSLTGVGDEQYF	TGTGCCAGCAGCTTGACAGGGGTTGGGGACGAGCAGTACTTC
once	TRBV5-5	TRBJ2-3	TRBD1	CASSRRSGDRGPTDTQYF	TGTGCCAGCAGCCGGAGAAGCGGGGACAGGGGGCCGACAGATACGCAGTATTTT
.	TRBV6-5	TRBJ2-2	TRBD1	CASRRTGGSGELFF	TGTGCCAGCAGGAGGACAGGGGGTTCTGGGGAGCTGTTTTTT
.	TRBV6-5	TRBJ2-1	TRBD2	CASSLTGGAGNEQFF	TGTGCCAGCAGTTTAACGGGGGGGGCTGGGAATGAGCAGTTCTTC
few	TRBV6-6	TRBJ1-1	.	CASSYLGQTNTEAFF	TGTGCCAGCAGTTACCTTGGTCAGACTAACACTGAAGCTTTCTTT
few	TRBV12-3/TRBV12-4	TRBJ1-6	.	CASTTTGAYNSPLHF	TGTGCCAGCACGACAACGGGCGCGTATAATTCACCCCTCCACTTT
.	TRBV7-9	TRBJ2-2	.	CASPSNTGELFF	TGTGCCAGTCCGTCTAACACCGGGGAGCTGTTTTTT
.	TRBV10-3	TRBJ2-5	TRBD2	CAISDPSGALETQYF	TGTGCCATCAGTGACCCTAGCGGGGCTCTAGAGACCCAGTACTTC
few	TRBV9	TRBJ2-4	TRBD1	CASSPRDSPKNIQYF	TGTGCCAGCAGCCCTCGGGACAGTCCCAAAAACATTCAGTACTTC
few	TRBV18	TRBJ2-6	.	CASSPGPMGERANVLTF	TGTGCCAGCTCACCAGGTCCTATGGGGGAACGGGCCAACGTCCTGACTTTC
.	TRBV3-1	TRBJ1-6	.	CASSQDFASPLHF	TGTGCCAGCAGCCAAGATTTCGCATCACCCCTCCACTTT